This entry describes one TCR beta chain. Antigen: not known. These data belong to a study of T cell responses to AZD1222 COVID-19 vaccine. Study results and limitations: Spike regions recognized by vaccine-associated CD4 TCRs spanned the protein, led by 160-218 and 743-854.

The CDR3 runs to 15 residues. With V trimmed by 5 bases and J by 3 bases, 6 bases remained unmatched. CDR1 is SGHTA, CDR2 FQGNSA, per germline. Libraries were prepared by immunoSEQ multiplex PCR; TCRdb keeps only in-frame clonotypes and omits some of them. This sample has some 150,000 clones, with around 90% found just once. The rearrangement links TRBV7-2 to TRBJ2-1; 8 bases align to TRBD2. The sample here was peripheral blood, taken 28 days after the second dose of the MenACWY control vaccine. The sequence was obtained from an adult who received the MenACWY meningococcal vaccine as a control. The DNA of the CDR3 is TGTGCCAGCAGCATTACTAGCGGTTACTACAATGAGCAGTTCTTC. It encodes CASSITSGYYNEQFF.